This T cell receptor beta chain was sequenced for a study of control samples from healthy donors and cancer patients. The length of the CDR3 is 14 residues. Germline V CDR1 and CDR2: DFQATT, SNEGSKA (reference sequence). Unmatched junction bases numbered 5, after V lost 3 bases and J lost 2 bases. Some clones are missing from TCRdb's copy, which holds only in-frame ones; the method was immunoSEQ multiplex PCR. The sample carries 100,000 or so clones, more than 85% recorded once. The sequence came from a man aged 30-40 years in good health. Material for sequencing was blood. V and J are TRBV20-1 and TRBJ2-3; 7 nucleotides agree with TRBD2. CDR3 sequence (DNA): TGCAGTGCTAGTCTAGCGGACCACACAGATACGCAGTATTTT. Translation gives CSASLADHTDTQYF.